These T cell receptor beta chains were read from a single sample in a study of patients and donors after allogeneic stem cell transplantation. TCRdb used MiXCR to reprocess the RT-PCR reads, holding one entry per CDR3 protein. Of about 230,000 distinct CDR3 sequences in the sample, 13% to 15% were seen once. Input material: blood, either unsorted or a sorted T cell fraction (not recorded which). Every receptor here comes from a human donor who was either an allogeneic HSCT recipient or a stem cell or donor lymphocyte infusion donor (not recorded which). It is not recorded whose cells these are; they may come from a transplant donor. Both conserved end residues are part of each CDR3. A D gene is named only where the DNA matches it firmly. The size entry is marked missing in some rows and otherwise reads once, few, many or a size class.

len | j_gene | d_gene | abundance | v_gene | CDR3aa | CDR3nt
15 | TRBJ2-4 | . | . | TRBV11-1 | CASSLAGQGANIQYF | TGTGCCAGCAGCTTAGCTGGGCAGGGTGCGAACATTCAGTACTTC
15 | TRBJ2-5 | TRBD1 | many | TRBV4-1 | CASSLGTGGGETQYF | TGCGCCAGCAGCCTCGGGACAGGGGGCGGAGAGACCCAGTACTTC
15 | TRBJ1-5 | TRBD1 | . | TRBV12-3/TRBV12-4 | CASSQGTGDNQPQHF | TGTGCCAGCAGTCAAGGGACAGGGGACAATCAGCCCCAGCATTTT
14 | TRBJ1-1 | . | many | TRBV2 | CASSGRAQNTEAFF | TGTGCCAGCAGTGGAAGGGCACAGAACACTGAAGCTTTCTTT
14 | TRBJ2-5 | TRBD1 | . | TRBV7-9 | CASSQTGTGKTQYF | TGTGCCAGCAGCCAAACCGGGACAGGGAAGACCCAGTACTTC
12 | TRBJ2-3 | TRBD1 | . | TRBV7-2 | CASSLDRGTQYF | TGTGCCAGCAGCTTGGACAGGGGGACGCAGTATTTT
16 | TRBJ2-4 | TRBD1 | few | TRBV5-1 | CASSLRTGTGKNIQYF | TGCGCCAGCAGCTTGAGAACCGGGACAGGGAAAAACATTCAGTACTTC
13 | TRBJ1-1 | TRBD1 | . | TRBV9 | CASSLGTAREAFF | TGTGCCAGCAGCCTCGGGACAGCTCGTGAAGCTTTCTTT
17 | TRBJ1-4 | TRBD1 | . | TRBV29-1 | CSVEEKGGAYGNEKLFF | TGCAGCGTTGAAGAGAAAGGGGGCGCTTATGGTAATGAAAAACTGTTTTTT
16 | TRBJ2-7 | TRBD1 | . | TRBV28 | CASSLFLGTGSYEQYF | TGTGCCAGCAGTTTATTTTTAGGGACAGGGTCCTACGAGCAGTACTTC
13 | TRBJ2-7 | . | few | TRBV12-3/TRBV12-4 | CASSKTGPHEQYF | TGTGCCAGCAGCAAAACAGGGCCCCACGAGCAGTACTTC
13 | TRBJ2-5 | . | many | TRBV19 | CASSIHSQETQYF | TGTGCCAGTAGTATCCACAGCCAAGAGACCCAGTACTTC
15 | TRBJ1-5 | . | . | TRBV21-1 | CASSNHRGTDQPQHF | TGTGCCAGCAGCAATCACAGGGGGACAGATCAGCCCCAGCATTTT
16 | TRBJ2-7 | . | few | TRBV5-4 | CASSPTRQLGDYEQYF | TGTGCCAGCAGCCCTACTCGACAGCTCGGTGACTACGAGCAGTACTTC
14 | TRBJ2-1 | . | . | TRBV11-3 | CASRRGLVGDEQFF | TGTGCCAGCCGGCGGGGGCTAGTGGGGGATGAGCAGTTCTTC
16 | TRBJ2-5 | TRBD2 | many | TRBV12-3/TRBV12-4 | CASSLLSGSWQETQYF | TGTGCCAGCAGTTTGTTGAGCGGGAGTTGGCAAGAGACCCAGTACTTC
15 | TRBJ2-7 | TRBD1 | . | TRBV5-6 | CASSYAGTASYEQYF | TGTGCCAGCAGCTACGCCGGGACAGCTTCCTACGAGCAGTACTTC
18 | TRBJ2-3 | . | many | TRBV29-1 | CSVEKTTGRGAGTDTQYF | TGCAGCGTTGAAAAAACTACAGGGAGGGGTGCGGGCACAGATACGCAGTATTTT
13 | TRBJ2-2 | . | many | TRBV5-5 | CASSFSGTGELFF | TGTGCCAGCAGCTTTTCAGGGACCGGGGAGCTGTTTTTT
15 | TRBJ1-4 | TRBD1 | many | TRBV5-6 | CASSQDRGKNEKLFF | TGTGCCAGCAGCCAAGACAGGGGGAAGAATGAAAAACTGTTTTTT
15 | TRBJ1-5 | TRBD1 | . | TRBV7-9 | CASSGTDRGIQPQHF | TGTGCCAGCAGCGGGACCGACAGGGGGATTCAGCCCCAGCATTTT
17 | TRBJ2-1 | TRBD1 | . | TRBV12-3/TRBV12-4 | CASDLRGGTGRRNEQFF | TGTGCCAGCGATCTAAGAGGTGGGACAGGGAGAAGGAATGAGCAGTTCTTC
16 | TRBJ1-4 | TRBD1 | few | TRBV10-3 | CAISDGQGGIGEKLFF | TGTGCCATCAGTGACGGACAGGGGGGGATCGGTGAAAAACTGTTTTTT
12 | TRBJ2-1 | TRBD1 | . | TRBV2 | CDSSGDRDEQFF | TGTGACAGCAGTGGAGACAGGGATGAGCAGTTCTTC
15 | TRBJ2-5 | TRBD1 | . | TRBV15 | CATSAGTGGAETQYF | TGTGCCACCAGCGCCGGGACAGGGGGCGCGGAGACCCAGTACTTC
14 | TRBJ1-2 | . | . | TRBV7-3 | CASRNRPQTYGYTF | TGTGCCAGCAGGAATAGGCCGCAGACCTATGGCTACACCTTC
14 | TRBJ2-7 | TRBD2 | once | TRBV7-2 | CASSLGRGVDEQYF | TGTGCCAGCAGCTTAGGGCGGGGGGTAGACGAGCAGTACTTC
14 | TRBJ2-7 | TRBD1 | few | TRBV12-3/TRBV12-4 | CASSRTGSTYEQYF | TGTGCCAGCAGTAGGACAGGTTCTACCTACGAGCAGTACTTC
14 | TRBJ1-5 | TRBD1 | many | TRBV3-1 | CASSQEGQLQPQHF | TGTGCCAGCAGCCAAGAGGGACAGCTTCAGCCCCAGCATTTT
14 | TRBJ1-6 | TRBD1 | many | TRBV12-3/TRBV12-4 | CASTTDRGNSPLHF | TGTGCCAGCACCACTGACAGGGGAAACTCACCCCTCCACTTT
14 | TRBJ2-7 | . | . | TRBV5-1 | CASSLGQRTYEQYF | TGCGCCAGCAGCTTGGGCCAACGAACCTACGAGCAGTACTTC
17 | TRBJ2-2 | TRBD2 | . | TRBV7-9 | CASSEPGLAGPTGELFF | TGTGCCAGCAGCGAACCGGGACTAGCGGGACCCACCGGGGAGCTGTTTTTT
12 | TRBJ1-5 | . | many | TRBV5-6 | CASSNINQPQHF | TGTGCCAGCAGCAATATAAATCAGCCCCAGCATTTT
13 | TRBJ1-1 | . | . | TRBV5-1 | CASSPDGTTEAFF | TGCGCCAGCAGCCCCGACGGGACCACTGAAGCTTTCTTT
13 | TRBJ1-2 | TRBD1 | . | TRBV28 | CASRGGVIYGYTF | TGTGCCAGCAGAGGGGGCGTTATCTATGGCTACACCTTC
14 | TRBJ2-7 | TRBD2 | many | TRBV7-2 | CASSYKASGSEQYF | TGTGCCAGCAGCTATAAAGCTAGCGGGAGCGAGCAGTACTTC
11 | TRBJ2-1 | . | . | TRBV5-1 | CASREGGEQFF | TGCGCCAGCCGCGAGGGGGGGGAGCAGTTCTTC
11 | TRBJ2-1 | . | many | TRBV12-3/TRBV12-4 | CASSQGYEQFF | TGTGCCAGCAGTCAGGGGTATGAGCAGTTCTTC
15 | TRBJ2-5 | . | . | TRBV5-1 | CASSLGPQPQETQYF | TGCGCCAGCAGCTTGGGACCCCAACCCCAAGAGACCCAGTACTTC
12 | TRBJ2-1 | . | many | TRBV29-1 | CSVEEGIEKQFF | TGCAGCGTTGAAGAGGGGATTGAAAAGCAGTTCTTC
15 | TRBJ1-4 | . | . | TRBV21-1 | CASSIPQGAPEKLFF | TGTGCCAGCAGTATACCCCAGGGAGCGCCTGAAAAACTGTTTTTT
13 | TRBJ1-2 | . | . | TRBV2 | CASSAVSRQADTF | TGTGCCAGCAGTGCTGTTTCTCGACAGGCGGACACCTTC
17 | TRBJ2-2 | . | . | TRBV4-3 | CASSPSLGGPNTGELFF | TGCGCCAGCAGCCCCTCCCTGGGCGGGCCCAACACCGGGGAGCTGTTTTTT
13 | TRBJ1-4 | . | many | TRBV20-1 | CSARAVSGEKLFF | TGCAGTGCTAGGGCGGTTTCGGGAGAAAAACTGTTTTTT
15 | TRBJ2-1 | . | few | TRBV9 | CASSVAQGLYNEQFF | TGTGCCAGCAGCGTAGCTCAGGGCCTATACAATGAGCAGTTCTTC
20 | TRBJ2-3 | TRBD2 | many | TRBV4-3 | CASSQEASRGARLVADTQYF | TGCGCCAGCAGCCAAGAAGCATCGCGGGGGGCACGGTTGGTGGCAGATACGCAGTATTTT